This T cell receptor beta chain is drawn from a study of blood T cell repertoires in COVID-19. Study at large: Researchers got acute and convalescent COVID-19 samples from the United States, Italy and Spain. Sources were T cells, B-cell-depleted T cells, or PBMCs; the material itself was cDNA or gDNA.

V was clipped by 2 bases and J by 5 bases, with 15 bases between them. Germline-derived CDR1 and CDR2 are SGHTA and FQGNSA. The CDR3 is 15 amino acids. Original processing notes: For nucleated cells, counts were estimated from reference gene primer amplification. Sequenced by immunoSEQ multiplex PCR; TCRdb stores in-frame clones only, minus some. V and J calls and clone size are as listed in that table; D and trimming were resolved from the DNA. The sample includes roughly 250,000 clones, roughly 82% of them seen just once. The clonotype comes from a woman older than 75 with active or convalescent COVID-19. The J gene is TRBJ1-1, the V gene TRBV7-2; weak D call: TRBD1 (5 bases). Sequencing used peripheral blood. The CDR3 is CASSLSGGVGTEAFF. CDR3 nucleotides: TGTGCCAGCAGCTTATCCGGGGGGGTTGGTACTGAAGCTTTCTTT.